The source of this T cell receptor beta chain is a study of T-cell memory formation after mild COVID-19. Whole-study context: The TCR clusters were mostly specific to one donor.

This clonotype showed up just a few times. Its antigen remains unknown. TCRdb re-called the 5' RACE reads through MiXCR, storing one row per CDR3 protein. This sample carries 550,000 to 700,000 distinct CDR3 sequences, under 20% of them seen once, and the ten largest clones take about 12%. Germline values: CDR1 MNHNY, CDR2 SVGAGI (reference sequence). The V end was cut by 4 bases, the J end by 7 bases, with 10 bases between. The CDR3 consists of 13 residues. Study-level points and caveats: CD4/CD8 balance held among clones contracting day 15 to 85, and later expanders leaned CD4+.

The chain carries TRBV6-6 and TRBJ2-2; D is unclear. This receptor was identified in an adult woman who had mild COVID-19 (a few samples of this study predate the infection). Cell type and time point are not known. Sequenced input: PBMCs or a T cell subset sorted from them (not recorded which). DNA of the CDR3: TGTGCCAGCAGTTTCCCATTGGGCGGGGAGCTGTTTTTT. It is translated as CASSFPLGGELFF.